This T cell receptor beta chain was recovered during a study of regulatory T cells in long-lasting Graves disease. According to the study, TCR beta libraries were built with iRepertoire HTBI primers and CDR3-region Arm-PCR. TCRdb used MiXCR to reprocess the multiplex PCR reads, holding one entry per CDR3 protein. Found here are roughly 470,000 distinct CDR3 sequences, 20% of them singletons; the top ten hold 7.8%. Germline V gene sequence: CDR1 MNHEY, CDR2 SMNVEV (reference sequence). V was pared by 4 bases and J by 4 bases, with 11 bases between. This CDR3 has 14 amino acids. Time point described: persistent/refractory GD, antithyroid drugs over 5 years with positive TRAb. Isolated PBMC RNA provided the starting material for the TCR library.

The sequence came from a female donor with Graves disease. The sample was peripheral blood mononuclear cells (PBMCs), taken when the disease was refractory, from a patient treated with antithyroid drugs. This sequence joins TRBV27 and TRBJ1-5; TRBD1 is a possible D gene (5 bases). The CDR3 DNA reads TGTGCCAGCAGTTCCCTGGGGGGAAATCAGCCCCAGCATTTT. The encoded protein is CASSSLGGNQPQHF.